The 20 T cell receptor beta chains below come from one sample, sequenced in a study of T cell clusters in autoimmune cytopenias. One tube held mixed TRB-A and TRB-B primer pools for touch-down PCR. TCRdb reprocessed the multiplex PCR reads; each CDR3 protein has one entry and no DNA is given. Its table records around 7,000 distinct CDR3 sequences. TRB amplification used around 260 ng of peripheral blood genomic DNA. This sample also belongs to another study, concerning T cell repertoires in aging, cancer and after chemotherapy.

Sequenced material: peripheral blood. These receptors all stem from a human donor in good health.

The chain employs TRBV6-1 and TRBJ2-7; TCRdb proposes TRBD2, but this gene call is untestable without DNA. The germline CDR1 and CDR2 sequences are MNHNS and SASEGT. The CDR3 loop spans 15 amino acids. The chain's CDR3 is CASSEPRDWSYEQYF.

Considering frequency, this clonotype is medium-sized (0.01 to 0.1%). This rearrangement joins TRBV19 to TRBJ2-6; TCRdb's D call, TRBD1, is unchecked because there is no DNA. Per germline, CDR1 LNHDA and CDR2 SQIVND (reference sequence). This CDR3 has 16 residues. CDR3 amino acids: CASSIGQASGANVLTF.

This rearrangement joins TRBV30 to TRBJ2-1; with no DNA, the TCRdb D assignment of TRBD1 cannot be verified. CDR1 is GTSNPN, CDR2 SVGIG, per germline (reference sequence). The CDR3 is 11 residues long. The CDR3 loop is CAWSGGGEQFF.

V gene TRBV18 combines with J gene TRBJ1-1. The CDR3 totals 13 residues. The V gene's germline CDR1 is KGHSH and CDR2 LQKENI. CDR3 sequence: CASSRQINTEAFF.

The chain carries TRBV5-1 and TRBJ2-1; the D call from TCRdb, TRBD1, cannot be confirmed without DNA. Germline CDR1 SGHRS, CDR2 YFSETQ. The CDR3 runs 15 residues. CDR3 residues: CASSLAGGFLDEQFF.

Here the CDR3 reads CATSRDMGAHQPQHF. J is TRBJ1-5 and V is TRBV15; TCRdb returns TRBD1, unconfirmable since there is no DNA. This CDR3 spans 15 amino acids. Germline V gives CDR1 LNHNV, CDR2 YYDKDF (reference sequence).

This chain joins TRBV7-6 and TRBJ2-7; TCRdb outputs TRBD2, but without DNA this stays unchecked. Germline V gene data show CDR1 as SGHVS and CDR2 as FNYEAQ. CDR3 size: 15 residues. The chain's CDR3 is CASSLSSGSPYEQYF.

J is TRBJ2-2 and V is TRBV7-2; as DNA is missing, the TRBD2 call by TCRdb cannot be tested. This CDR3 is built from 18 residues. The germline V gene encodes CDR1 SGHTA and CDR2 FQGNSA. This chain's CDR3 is CASSLRLAGGQDTGELFF.

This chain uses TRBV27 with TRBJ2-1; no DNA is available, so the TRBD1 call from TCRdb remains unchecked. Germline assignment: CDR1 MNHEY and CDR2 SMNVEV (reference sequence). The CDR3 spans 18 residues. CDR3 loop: CASSGGAGWDWGGNEQFF.

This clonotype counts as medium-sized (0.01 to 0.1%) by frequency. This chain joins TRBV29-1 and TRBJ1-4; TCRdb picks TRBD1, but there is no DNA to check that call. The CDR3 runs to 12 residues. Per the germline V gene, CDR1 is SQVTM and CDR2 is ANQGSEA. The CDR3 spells CSAGTGDEKLFF. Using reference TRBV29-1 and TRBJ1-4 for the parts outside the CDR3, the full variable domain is SAVISQKPSRDICQRGTSLTIQCQVDSQVTMMFWYRQQPGQSLTLIATANQGSEATYESGFVIDKFPISRPNLTFSTLTVSNMSPEDSSIYLCSAGTGDEKLFFGSGTQLSVL.

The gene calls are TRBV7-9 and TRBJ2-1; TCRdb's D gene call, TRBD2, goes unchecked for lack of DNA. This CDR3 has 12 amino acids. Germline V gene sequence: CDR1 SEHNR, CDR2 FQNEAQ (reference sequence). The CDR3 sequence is CASSSARDEQFF. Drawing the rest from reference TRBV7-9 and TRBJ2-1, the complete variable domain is DTGVSQNPRHKITKRGQNVTFRCDPISEHNRLYWYRQTLGQGPEFLTYFQNEAQLEKSRLLSDRFSAERPKGSFSTLEIQRTEQGDSAMYLCASSSARDEQFFGPGTRLTVL.

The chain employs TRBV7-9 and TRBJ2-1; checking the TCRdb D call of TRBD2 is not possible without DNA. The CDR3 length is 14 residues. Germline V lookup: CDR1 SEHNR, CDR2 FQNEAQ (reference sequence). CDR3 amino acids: CVGAAGGRSNEQFF.

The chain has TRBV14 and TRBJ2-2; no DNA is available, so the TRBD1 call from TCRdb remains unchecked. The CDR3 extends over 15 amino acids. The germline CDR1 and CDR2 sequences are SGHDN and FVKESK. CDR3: CASSQGDRPTGELFF.

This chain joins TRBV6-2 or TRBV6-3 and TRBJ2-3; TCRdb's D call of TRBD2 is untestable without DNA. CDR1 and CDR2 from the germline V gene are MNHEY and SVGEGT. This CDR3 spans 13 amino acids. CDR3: CASSYDLRPTQYF.

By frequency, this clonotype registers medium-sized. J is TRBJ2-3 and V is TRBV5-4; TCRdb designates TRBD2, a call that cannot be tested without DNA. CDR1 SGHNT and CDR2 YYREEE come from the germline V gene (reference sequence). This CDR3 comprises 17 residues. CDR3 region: CASSISGGARRTDTQYF. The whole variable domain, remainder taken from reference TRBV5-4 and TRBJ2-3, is ETGVTQSPTHLIKTRGQQVTLRCSSQSGHNTVSWYQQALGQGPQFIFQYYREEENGRGNFPPRFSGLQFPNYSSELNVNALELDDSALYLCASSISGGARRTDTQYFGPGTRLTVL.

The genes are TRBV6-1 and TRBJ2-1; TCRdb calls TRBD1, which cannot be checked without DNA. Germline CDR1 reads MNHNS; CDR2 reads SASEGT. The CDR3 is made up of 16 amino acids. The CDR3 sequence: CASSEATGGRNNEQFF.

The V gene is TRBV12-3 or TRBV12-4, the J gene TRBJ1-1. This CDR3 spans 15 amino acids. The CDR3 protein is CASSLGRVGNTEAFF.

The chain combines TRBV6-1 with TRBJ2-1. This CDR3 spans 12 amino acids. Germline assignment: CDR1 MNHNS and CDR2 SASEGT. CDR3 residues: CASSTVINEQFF.

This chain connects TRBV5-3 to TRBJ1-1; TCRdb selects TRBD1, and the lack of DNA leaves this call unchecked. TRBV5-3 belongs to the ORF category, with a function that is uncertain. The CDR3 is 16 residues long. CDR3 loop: CARSPLPGQGTTEAFF.

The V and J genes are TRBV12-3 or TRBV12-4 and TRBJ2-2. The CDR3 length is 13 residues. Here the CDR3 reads CASSQQGSGELFF.